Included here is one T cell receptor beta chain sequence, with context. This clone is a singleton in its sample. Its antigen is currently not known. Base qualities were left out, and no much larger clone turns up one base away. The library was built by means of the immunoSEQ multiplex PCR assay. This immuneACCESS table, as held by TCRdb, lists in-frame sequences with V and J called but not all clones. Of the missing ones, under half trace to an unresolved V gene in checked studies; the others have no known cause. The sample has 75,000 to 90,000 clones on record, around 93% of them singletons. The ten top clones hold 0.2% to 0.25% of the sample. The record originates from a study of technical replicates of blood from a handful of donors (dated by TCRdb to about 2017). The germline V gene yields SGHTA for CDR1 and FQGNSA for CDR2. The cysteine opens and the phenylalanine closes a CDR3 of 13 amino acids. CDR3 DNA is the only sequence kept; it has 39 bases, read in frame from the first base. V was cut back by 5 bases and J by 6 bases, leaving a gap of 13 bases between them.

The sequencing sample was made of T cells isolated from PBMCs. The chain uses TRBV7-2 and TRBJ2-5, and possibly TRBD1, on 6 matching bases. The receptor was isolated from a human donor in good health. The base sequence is TGTGCCAGCAGCCCAAACAGGGCCCAGACCCAGTACTTC. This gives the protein CASSPNRAQTQYF.